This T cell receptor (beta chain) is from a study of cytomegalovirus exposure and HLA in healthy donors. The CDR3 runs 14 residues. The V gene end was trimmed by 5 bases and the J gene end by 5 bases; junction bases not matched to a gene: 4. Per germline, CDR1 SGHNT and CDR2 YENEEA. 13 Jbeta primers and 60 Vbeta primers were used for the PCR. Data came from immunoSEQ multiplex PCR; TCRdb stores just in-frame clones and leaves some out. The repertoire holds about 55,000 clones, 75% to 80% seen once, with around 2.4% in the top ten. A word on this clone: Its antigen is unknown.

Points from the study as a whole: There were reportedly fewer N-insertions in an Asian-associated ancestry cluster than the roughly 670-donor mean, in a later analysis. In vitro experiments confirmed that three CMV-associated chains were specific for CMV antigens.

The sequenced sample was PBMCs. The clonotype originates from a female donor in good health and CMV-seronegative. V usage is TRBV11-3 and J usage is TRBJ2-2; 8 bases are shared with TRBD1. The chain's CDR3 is CASSPRTGTGELFF. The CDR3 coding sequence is TGTGCCAGCAGCCCCCGGACAGGGACCGGGGAGCTGTTTTTT. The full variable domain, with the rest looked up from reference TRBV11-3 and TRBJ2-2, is EAGVVQSPRYKIIEKKQPVAFWCNPISGHNTLYWYLQNLGQGPELLIRYENEEAVDDSQLPKDRFSAERLKGVDSTLKIQPAELGDSAVYLCASSPRTGTGELFFGEGSRLTVL.